The 18 T cell receptor beta chains listed next were all sequenced from one sample in a study of T cells in Graves' hyperthyroidism and ophthalmopathy. RNA transcripts gave rise to amplified TCR beta CDR3 regions. In the first-round RT-PCR of the TCR CDR3, the HTBI primer set was used. TCRdb reprocessed the multiplex PCR reads with MiXCR, giving one entry per CDR3 protein. The sample holds about 480,000 distinct CDR3 sequences; about 20% are singletons and the top ten take under 55%. The sample was blood. These receptors came from a woman aged 65 to 85 with Graves' ophthalmopathy.

The rearrangement uses TRBV7-3 and TRBJ2-3, with a possible D match to TRBD2 (5 bases). Germline values: CDR1 SGHTA, CDR2 FQGTGA. This CDR3 is built from 15 residues. Trimming removed 1 base at V and 2 bases at J, with 10 bases between. The CDR3 loop is CASSLRGQTTDTQYF. The CDR3 coding sequence is TGTGCCAGCAGCTTAAGAGGGCAGACCACAGATACGCAGTATTTT.

A few counts support this clonotype. The genes are TRBV6-2 or TRBV6-3 and TRBJ2-7; the match to TRBD1 covers 7 bases. Trimming took 5 bases from V and 1 from J; bases not matched to a gene: 5. The CDR3 is made up of 14 amino acids. Germline V gives CDR1 MNHEY, CDR2 SVGEGT. CDR3 region: CASSEGGYSYEQYF. For the CDR3, the DNA is TGTGCCAGCAGTGAAGGGGGCTATTCCTACGAGCAGTACTTC.

In this sample, this clonotype turned up a few times. V usage is TRBV5-1 and J usage is TRBJ2-5, with D tentatively TRBD1 or TRBD2 (5 bases each). CDR1 and CDR2 from the germline V gene are SGHRS and YFSETQ. Trimming took 0 bases from V and 5 from J, leaving 8 bases between them. The CDR3 length is 13 residues. CDR3 protein: CASSLVEGETQYF. The CDR3 region has the DNA TGCGCCAGCAGCTTGGTCGAGGGGGAGACCCAGTACTTC.

This clonotype was picked up many times. This rearrangement joins TRBV2 to TRBJ1-2; D is perhaps TRBD1 (5 bases). This CDR3 contains 13 residues. The germline V gene encodes CDR1 SNHLY and CDR2 FYNNEI. Trimming removed 2 bases at V and 9 bases at J, with 13 bases between. CDR3 in amino acids: CASSERDVGSYTF. The CDR3 DNA follows: TGTGCCAGCAGTGAAAGGGACGTTGGGAGCTACACCTTC.

The genes are TRBV11-1 and TRBJ2-1; the match to TRBD2 covers 13 bases. Losses at the gene ends were 7 bases for V and 2 bases for J; bases not matched to a gene: 5. In germline, CDR1 is SGHAT, CDR2 FQDESV (reference sequence). The CDR3 has 16 amino acids. CDR3: CASKATSGRTYNEQFF. In DNA, the CDR3 is TGTGCCAGCAAGGCGACTAGCGGGAGGACCTACAATGAGCAGTTCTTC.

The J gene is TRBJ2-7, the V gene TRBV10-2; TRBD1 aligns across 9 bases. CDR1 is WSHSY, CDR2 SAAADI, per germline. The junction had 3 bases not matched to a gene; V was cut back by 1 base and J by 2 bases. The CDR3 is 15 residues long. The CDR3 DNA is TGCGCCAGCAGTGAGTGGGGGACAGGGCCCTACGAGCAGTACTTC. It yields the protein CASSEWGTGPYEQYF.

The chain joins TRBV24-1 to TRBJ2-7; possibly TRBD1 or TRBD2 for D (7 bases each). This CDR3 spans 17 amino acids. V was pared by 2 bases and J by 5 bases, with 21 bases between. The germline gives CDR1 KGHDR, CDR2 SFDVKD. The CDR3 DNA follows: TGTGCCACCAGTGATTCCAGGACAGGAAGCGGGGTCGACGAGCAGTACTTC. This codes for CATSDSRTGSGVDEQYF.

The chain combines TRBV19 with TRBJ1-3; D ambiguous. The length of the CDR3 is 17 residues. Trimming shortened V by 7 bases and J by 0 bases, and 19 bases separated the two germline ends. Looked up from germline, CDR1 is LNHDA and CDR2 is SQIVND (reference sequence). CDR3 DNA sequence: TGTGCCAGTACCCCGTACGTCGAAAGCTTCTCTGGAAACACCATATATTTT. Protein: CASTPYVESFSGNTIYF. The variable domain in full, with the rest retrieved from reference TRBV19 and TRBJ1-3, is DGGITQSPKYLFRKEGQNVTLSCEQNLNHDAMYWYRQDPGQGLRLIYYSQIVNDFQKGDIAEGYSVSREKKESFPLTVTSAQKNPTAFYLCASTPYVESFSGNTIYFGEGSWLTVV.

This clonotype has only a few counts. This chain connects TRBV30 to TRBJ2-4; D not resolved. CDR1 is GTSNPN, CDR2 SVGIG, per germline (reference sequence). V was trimmed by 3 bases and J by 8 bases, leaving 14 bases between them. The CDR3 contains 13 residues. The CDR3 region is CAWSPGFVDIQYF. In nucleotides, the CDR3 is TGTGCCTGGAGCCCCGGGTTCGTGGACATTCAGTACTTC.

The genes are TRBV5-1 and TRBJ2-1; D call uncertain. V shed 3 bases and J shed 8 bases, with 15 bases lying between them. Germline V gene data show CDR1 as SGHRS and CDR2 as YFSETQ. The CDR3 contains 14 residues. This chain's CDR3 is CASSSLGTWDEQFF. CDR3 DNA sequence: TGCGCCAGCAGCTCGCTGGGTACCTGGGATGAGCAGTTCTTC. Full variable domain (missing parts from reference TRBV5-1 and TRBJ2-1): KAGVTQTPRYLIKTRGQQVTLSCSPISGHRSVSWYQQTPGQGLQFLFEYFSETQRNKGNFPGRFSGRQFSNSRSEMNVSTLELGDSALYLCASSSLGTWDEQFFGPGTRLTVL.

In this sample, this clonotype turned up a few times. This chain links TRBV6-2 or TRBV6-3 with TRBJ1-1; a possible D gene is TRBD1 (6 bases). CDR1 and CDR2 (germline): MNHEY, SVGEGT. The CDR3 totals 18 residues. Trimming shortened V by 2 bases and J by 2 bases, and 21 bases separated the two germline ends. In DNA, the CDR3 is TGTGCCAGCAGTTACACTCAGGGGACGCCTTTAGGAAACACTGAAGCTTTCTTT. Residues: CASSYTQGTPLGNTEAFF.

The V gene is TRBV24-1, the J gene TRBJ2-2; D ambiguous. This CDR3 has 12 amino acids. Germline V gene data show CDR1 as KGHDR and CDR2 as SFDVKD. As DNA, the CDR3 is TGTAACTGGGGTTGCAACACCGGGGAGCTGTTTTTT. This codes for CNWGCNTGELFF.

As regards this clonotype: The germline gene is not matched at one end of the junction; a read error may be the cause. The chain employs TRBV12-3 or TRBV12-4 and TRBJ2-7, with 9 bases identical to TRBD1. The CDR3 spans 17 residues. CDR3 amino acids: CASSSGQGKFFGYEQCF. In DNA form, the CDR3 reads TGTGCCAGCAGCTCGGGACAGGGAAAATTTTTTGGCTACGAGCAGTGCTTC.

V usage is TRBV2 and J usage is TRBJ2-7, with 7 nucleotides matching TRBD2. Germline CDR1 is SNHLY and CDR2 is FYNNEI. The length of the CDR3 is 14 residues. Germline trimming cut 10 bases from V and 0 bases from J; bases unmatched to any gene: 9. For the CDR3, the DNA is TGTGCCACCAATTACGGGAGGAGCTCCTACGAGCAGTACTTC. It is translated as CATNYGRSSYEQYF.

A word on this clonotype: The germline gene is not matched at one end of the junction; a read error may be the cause. The V and J genes are TRBV6-2 or TRBV6-3 and TRBJ1-6; a weak D match, TRBD1 (6 bases). The germline V gene has CDR1 MNHEY and CDR2 SVGEGT. CDR3 length equals 13 residues. The CDR3, as DNA: TGTGCCAGCAAGGAGGGGGGCCGTTCAGCCCTCCACTTT. The encoded protein is CASKEGGRSALHF.

The J gene is TRBJ1-6, the V gene TRBV7-2, with D hard to call. This CDR3 is built from 17 residues. Trimming took off 2 bases at V and 0 bases at J, with 11 bases between the two ends. Germline lookup yields CDR1 SGHTA and CDR2 FQGNSA. The CDR3 sequence is CASSLKFDHSYNSPLHF. For the CDR3, the DNA is TGTGCCAGCAGCTTAAAATTTGACCACTCCTATAATTCACCCCTCCACTTT.

About this clonotype: A read error may be the cause here, since a much bigger clone is one base away. The chain links TRBV28 to TRBJ2-7, with D possibly being TRBD2 (6 bases). The germline V gene encodes CDR1 MDHEN and CDR2 SYDVKM. There are 13 residues in the CDR3. The CDR3, as DNA: TGTGCCGGCAGCTTCCGGGGGTCCTACGAGCAGTACTTC. This encodes CAGSFRGSYEQYF.

In this sample, this clonotype turned up a few times. V gene TRBV3-1 combines with J gene TRBJ1-2; possibly TRBD1 for D (6 bases). The CDR3 totals 16 residues. V gave up 2 bases and J gave up 0 bases, with 13 bases separating them. Germline lookup yields CDR1 LGHDT and CDR2 YNNKEL (reference sequence). The CDR3 nucleotides read TGTGCCAGCAGCCAACATTCCGGGACAACTAACTATGGCTACACCTTC. Amino acid sequence: CASSQHSGTTNYGYTF.